This T cell receptor beta chain is from a study of early T cells in non-severe SARS-CoV-2 infection. On the study more broadly: With bulk RNA from unsorted whole blood as input, sequencing yielded unpaired chains.

The germline V and J ends were trimmed by 4 bases and 5 bases, with 17 bases remaining between them. This CDR3 contains 15 residues. CDR1 GTSNPN and CDR2 SVGIG come from the germline V gene (reference sequence). Individual cDNA molecules were tagged with unique molecular identifiers. TCRdb called the 5' RACE reads again in MiXCR, with one record for every CDR3 protein. This sample has some 66,000 distinct CDR3 sequences, with about 12% found just once. Study-wide results and caveats: The VDJdb matching leaned toward anti-spike CD8 responses and overlooked private and CD4 specificities.

Only a few counts were recorded for this clonotype. Its antigen is not known. The clonotype was recovered from an adult who was a healthcare worker with PCR-confirmed SARS-CoV-2 infection or an uninfected control (not recorded which). The J gene is TRBJ2-2, the V gene TRBV30; D may match TRBD1 or TRBD2 (5 bases each). Sequenced input: whole blood. This chain's CDR3 is CAWNPGRTRTGELFF. In nucleotides, the CDR3 is TGTGCCTGGAATCCGGGACGGACCAGGACCGGGGAGCTGTTTTTT.